This T cell receptor (beta chain) came from a study of T-cell memory formation after mild COVID-19. TCR alpha and TCR beta cDNA libraries carrying sample barcodes and UMIs were produced by 5'RACE using constant-segment primers. TCRdb redid the calling of the 5' RACE reads with MiXCR, one entry per CDR3 protein. The data hold 470,000 or so distinct CDR3 sequences, with around 20% observed a single time. Points on this clonotype: The antigen is not known.

Study findings and constraints: Second-wave clones with a day 37 peak had unconfirmed SARS-CoV-2 specificity.

The clonotype was recovered from an adult woman who had mild COVID-19 (a few samples of this study predate the infection). Cell type and time point are not known. The sequenced material came from PBMCs or a T cell subset sorted from them (not recorded which).

CDR3 DNA sequence: TGCGCCAGCAGCCTCGGGGGGCAGAGTAGTGAAGCTTTCTTT. Its translation is CASSLGGQSSEAFF. The chain couples TRBV5-1 to TRBJ1-1, with a possible D match to TRBD1 (6 bases). CDR3 length: 14 residues. V was clipped by 4 bases and J by 7 bases, with 17 bases between them. The germline V gene encodes CDR1 SGHRS and CDR2 YFSETQ.